The 17 T cell receptor beta chains given below trace back to one sample, sequenced in a study of shared clonotypes between healthy human individuals. Sequenced by immunoSEQ multiplex PCR; TCRdb stores in-frame clones only, minus some. Here the sample spans under 600,000 clones, almost 97% being singletons. Sequencing used naive CD4+ T cells sorted from blood. Documented subset: CD45RA+ positively selected. All receptors come from a woman in her twenties or thirties in good health.

The chain uses TRBV18 and TRBJ1-4; a possible D gene is TRBD1 (6 bases). The germline V and J ends were trimmed by 3 bases and 5 bases, with 13 bases remaining between them. The germline V gene has CDR1 KGHSH and CDR2 LQKENI. The length of the CDR3 is 15 residues. CDR3 amino acids: CASSPMTGLNEKLFF. In DNA, the CDR3 is TGTGCCAGCTCACCCATGACAGGACTGAATGAAAAACTGTTTTTT.

The chain carries TRBV11-2 and TRBJ2-5; 7 nucleotides align to TRBD2. The CDR3 is 15 amino acids. CDR1 and CDR2 from the germline V gene are SGHAT and FQNNGV. V lost 1 base, J lost 5 bases, and 7 bases stayed unmatched. CDR3 loop: CASSLGFLAEETQYF. CDR3 coding DNA: TGTGCCAGCAGCTTAGGGTTCCTAGCGGAGGAGACCCAGTACTTC.

To note about this clone: The junction departs from the called germline gene at one end, perhaps through a read error. The chain uses TRBV11-2 and TRBJ2-5; 7 nucleotides align to TRBD2. TRBJ2-7 explains the end of the DNA better; the J call may be wrong. There are 15 residues in the CDR3. Germline V lookup: CDR1 SGHAT, CDR2 FQNNGV. The DNA of the CDR3 is TGTGCCAGCAGCCCGGGGAGGGGACTCTCCTTCGAGCAGTACTTC. Its protein is CASSPGRGLSFEQYF.

The rearrangement joins TRBV5-4 to TRBJ1-2; D is unresolved. The CDR3 consists of 12 residues. Trimming stripped 0 bases from V and 8 bases from J, with 8 bases between. CDR1 and CDR2 from the germline V gene are SGHNT and YYREEE (reference sequence). The CDR3 spells CASSLDSRGYTF. The CDR3, as DNA: TGTGCCAGCAGCTTGGACTCTCGGGGCTACACCTTC.

The table lists this clone with a count of one. The genes are TRBV9 and TRBJ2-3, with D unclear. The germline CDR1 and CDR2 sequences are SGDLS and YYNGEE. CDR3 size: 16 residues. V was shortened by 4 bases and J by 2 bases, with 17 bases between the two germline ends. The CDR3 reads CASSPSRTRNTDTQYF. In nucleotides, the CDR3 is TGTGCCAGCAGCCCCTCTCGGACCAGAAACACAGATACGCAGTATTTT.

The genes are TRBV10-3 and TRBJ2-1; D is unresolved. The CDR3 runs 16 residues. Germline assignment: CDR1 ENHRY and CDR2 SYGVKD. Trimming removed 6 bases from V and 9 bases from J, with 24 bases in between. CDR3 protein: CAISDPGGVSWREQFF. The CDR3 bases are TGTGCCATCAGCGATCCGGGTGGCGTATCATGGCGTGAGCAGTTCTTC.

This clone was counted once. The chain links TRBV19 to TRBJ2-3, with 10 bases that match TRBD2. Germline V CDR1 and CDR2: LNHDA, SQIVND (reference sequence). The CDR3 loop spans 18 amino acids. With V trimmed by 1 base and J by 2 bases, 9 bases remained unmatched. The CDR3 coding sequence is TGTGCCAGTAGTATAGCCAATATAGCGGGAGGCTTCACAGATACGCAGTATTTT. Translated: CASSIANIAGGFTDTQYF. Full variable domain (remainder filled in from reference TRBV19 and TRBJ2-3): DGGITQSPKYLFRKEGQNVTLSCEQNLNHDAMYWYRQDPGQGLRLIYYSQIVNDFQKGDIAEGYSVSREKKESFPLTVTSAQKNPTAFYLCASSIANIAGGFTDTQYFGPGTRLTVL.

This clone was picked up one time. V and J are TRBV10-2 and TRBJ2-7; 8 positions agree with TRBD2. CDR3 length: 15 residues. Germline V gene lookup returns CDR1 WSHSY and CDR2 SAAADI. V was clipped by 2 bases and J by 4 bases; unmatched bases: 7. CDR3: CASSEPRLAMYEQYF. CDR3 coding DNA: TGCGCCAGCAGTGAGCCAAGACTAGCGATGTACGAGCAGTACTTC.

V usage is TRBV14 and J usage is TRBJ2-7, with D perhaps TRBD1 or TRBD2 (6 bases each). This CDR3 has 16 residues. CDR1 is SGHDN, CDR2 FVKESK, per germline. Trimming took 4 bases from V and 3 from J, leaving 19 bases between them. The CDR3 loop reads CASSPRGVVGGYEQYF. The CDR3, as DNA: TGTGCCAGCAGCCCCAGGGGAGTCGTCGGGGGCTACGAGCAGTACTTC.

With respect to this clone: The conserved final phenylalanine or tryptophan is absent from the CDR3, which likely points to a read error. J is TRBJ1-1 and V is TRBV7-9; no firm D call. The length of the CDR3 is 14 residues. Trimming removed 3 bases from V and 6 bases from J, with 14 bases in between. CDR1 and CDR2 (germline): SEHNR, FQNEAQ (reference sequence). The CDR3 reads CASSFGVLSAEAFL. The CDR3 nucleotides read TGTGCCAGCAGCTTCGGGGTACTAAGTGCTGAAGCTTTCCTT.

The genes are TRBV28 and TRBJ2-7; D is uncertain. CDR1 and CDR2 from the germline V gene are MDHEN and SYDVKM. CDR3 size: 13 residues. The ends were cut back, 2 bases at V and 4 bases at J, with 9 bases in the middle. This CDR3 reads CASSLTQAYEQYF. The CDR3 coding sequence is TGTGCCAGCAGTTTAACGCAGGCGTACGAGCAGTACTTC.

The chain combines TRBV10-3 with TRBJ1-1; tentatively, D is TRBD1 (5 bases). This CDR3 is built from 17 residues. Per the germline V gene, CDR1 is ENHRY and CDR2 is SYGVKD. Between the trimmed V and J ends, which lost 1 base and 3 bases, there was a span of 18 bases. CDR3: CAISELIRQLDYTEAFF. CDR3 bases: TGTGCCATCAGTGAGTTAATCAGACAGCTAGATTACACTGAAGCTTTCTTT.

J is TRBJ2-1 and V is TRBV6-5; either TRBD1 or TRBD2 may supply D (5 bases each). The CDR3 runs to 15 residues. The V and J ends lost 7 bases and 5 bases respectively, with 18 bases between them. CDR1 is MNHEY and CDR2 is SVGAGI in the germline V gene. The CDR3 bases are TGTGCCAGCACCGCTACCCCGGGACCCCACAATGAGCAGTTCTTC. It codes for CASTATPGPHNEQFF.

This sequence joins TRBV7-9 and TRBJ2-5; 9 bases are a match to TRBD1. CDR1 is SEHNR, CDR2 FQNEAQ, per germline (reference sequence). V lost 5 bases and J lost 2; bases outside the gene matches: 3. CDR3 length: 14 amino acids. This CDR3 reads CASSVGQGQETQYF. CDR3 coding DNA: TGTGCCAGCAGCGTGGGACAGGGTCAAGAGACCCAGTACTTC.

The V call is TRBV7-2, the J call TRBJ2-1, with TRBD2 identical over 8 bases. After removal of 8 bases from V and 4 bases from J, the junction contained 16 bases not matched to a gene. Per the germline V gene, CDR1 is SGHTA and CDR2 is FQGNSA. The CDR3 is made up of 17 amino acids. The CDR3 nucleotides are TGTGCCAGCTCGTGGCTAGCGGGTGGGTGGGGTTACAATGAGCAGTTCTTC. It is translated as CASSWLAGGWGYNEQFF. Full variable domain (outside the CDR3, taken from reference TRBV7-2 and TRBJ2-1): GAGVSQSPSNKVTEKGKDVELRCDPISGHTALYWYRQSLGQGLEFLIYFQGNSAPDKSGLPSDRFSAERTGGSVSTLTIQRTQQEDSAVYLCASSWLAGGWGYNEQFFGPGTRLTVL.

The chain uses TRBV28 and TRBJ2-3, with 8 bases that match TRBD2. Germline loops: CDR1 MDHEN, CDR2 SYDVKM. The CDR3 extends over 15 amino acids. The junction had 6 bases not matched to a gene; V was cut back by 6 bases and J by 1 base. In DNA, the CDR3 is TGTGCCAGCAGCCCACACGGGGGGGGCACAGATACGCAGTATTTT. It is translated as CASSPHGGGTDTQYF.

The table lists this clone with a count of one. The chain recombines TRBV7-9 with TRBJ1-2; D uncertain. Trimming removed 1 base from V and 2 bases from J, with 8 bases in between. The CDR3 consists of 14 residues. Germline V gene data show CDR1 as SEHNR and CDR2 as FQNEAQ (reference sequence). The CDR3 DNA sequence: TGTGCCAGCAGCTTAGTTTCCGGGAACTATGGCTACACCTTC. Protein product: CASSLVSGNYGYTF.